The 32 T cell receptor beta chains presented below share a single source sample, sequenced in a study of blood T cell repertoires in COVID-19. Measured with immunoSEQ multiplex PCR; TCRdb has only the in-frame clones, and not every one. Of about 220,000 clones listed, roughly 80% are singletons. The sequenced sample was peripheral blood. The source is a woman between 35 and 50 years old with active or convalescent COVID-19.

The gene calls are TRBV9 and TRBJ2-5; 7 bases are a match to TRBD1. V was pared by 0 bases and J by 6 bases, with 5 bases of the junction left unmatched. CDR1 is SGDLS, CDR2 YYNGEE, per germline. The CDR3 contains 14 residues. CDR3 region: CASSVGTGEQTQYF. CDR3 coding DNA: TGTGCCAGCAGCGTAGGGACAGGCGAGCAGACCCAGTACTTC.

The CDR3: CASNLAPGTGGLGYTF. In DNA, the CDR3 is TGTGCCAGTAATTTGGCTCCCGGGACAGGGGGTCTTGGCTACACCTTC. The J gene is TRBJ1-2, the V gene TRBV19; 11 positions match TRBD1. J lost 7 bases, V lost 7 bases, and 14 bases had no gene match. Germline CDR1 reads LNHDA; CDR2 reads SQIVND (reference sequence). The CDR3 is 16 residues long. Combining the CDR3 with reference TRBV19 and TRBJ1-2 gives the whole variable domain DGGITQSPKYLFRKEGQNVTLSCEQNLNHDAMYWYRQDPGQGLRLIYYSQIVNDFQKGDIAEGYSVSREKKESFPLTVTSAQKNPTAFYLCASNLAPGTGGLGYTFGSGTRLTVV.

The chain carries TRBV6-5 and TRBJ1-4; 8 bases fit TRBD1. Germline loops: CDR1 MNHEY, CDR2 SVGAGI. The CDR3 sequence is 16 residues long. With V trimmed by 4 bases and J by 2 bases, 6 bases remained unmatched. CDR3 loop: CASSWTGSRTNEKLFF. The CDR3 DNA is TGTGCCAGCAGTTGGACAGGGTCGCGGACTAATGAAAAACTGTTTTTT.

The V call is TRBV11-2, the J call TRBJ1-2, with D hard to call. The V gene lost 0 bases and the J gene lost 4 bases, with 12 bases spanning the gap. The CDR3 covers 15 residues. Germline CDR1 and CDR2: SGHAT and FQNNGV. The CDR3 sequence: CASSLDHDNLYGYTF. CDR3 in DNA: TGTGCCAGCAGCTTAGATCACGACAACCTCTATGGCTACACCTTC.

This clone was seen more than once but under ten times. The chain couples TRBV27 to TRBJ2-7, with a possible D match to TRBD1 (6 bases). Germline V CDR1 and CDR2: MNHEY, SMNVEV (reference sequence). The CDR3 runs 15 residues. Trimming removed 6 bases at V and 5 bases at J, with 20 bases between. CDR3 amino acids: CASSPNRDSVNEQYF. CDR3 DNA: TGTGCCAGCAGCCCCAACAGGGATAGCGTCAACGAGCAGTACTTC.

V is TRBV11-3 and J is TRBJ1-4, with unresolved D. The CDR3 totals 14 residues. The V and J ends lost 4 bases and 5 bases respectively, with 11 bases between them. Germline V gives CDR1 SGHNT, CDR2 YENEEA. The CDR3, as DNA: TGTGCCAGCAGCTCCTCGAGCCTGAATGAAAAACTGTTTTTT. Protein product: CASSSSSLNEKLFF.

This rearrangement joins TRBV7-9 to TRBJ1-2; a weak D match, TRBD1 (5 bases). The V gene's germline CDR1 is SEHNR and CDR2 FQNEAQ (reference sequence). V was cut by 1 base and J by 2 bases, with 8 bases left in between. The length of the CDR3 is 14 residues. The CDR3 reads CASSLGGLNYGYTF. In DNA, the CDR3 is TGTGCCAGCAGCTTAGGGGGCCTGAACTATGGCTACACCTTC.

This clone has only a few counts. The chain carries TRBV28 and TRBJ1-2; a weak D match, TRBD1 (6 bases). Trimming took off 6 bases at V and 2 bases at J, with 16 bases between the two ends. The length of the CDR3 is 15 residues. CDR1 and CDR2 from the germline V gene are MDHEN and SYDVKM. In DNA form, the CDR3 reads TGTGCCAGCAGCCCCTGGGACAAGGGGAACTATGGCTACACCTTC. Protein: CASSPWDKGNYGYTF.

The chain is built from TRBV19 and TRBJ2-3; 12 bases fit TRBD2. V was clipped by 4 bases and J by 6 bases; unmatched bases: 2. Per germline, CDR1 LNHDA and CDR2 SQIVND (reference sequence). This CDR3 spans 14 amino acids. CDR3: CASSRLAGDDTQYF. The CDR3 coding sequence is TGTGCCAGTAGTAGACTAGCGGGAGACGATACGCAGTATTTT.

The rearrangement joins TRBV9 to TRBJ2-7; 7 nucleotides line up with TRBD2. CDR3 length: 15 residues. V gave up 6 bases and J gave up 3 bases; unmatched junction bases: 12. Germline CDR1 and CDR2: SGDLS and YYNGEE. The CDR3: CASNNGLGVGYEQYF. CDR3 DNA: TGTGCCAGCAACAACGGACTAGGGGTTGGCTACGAGCAGTACTTC.

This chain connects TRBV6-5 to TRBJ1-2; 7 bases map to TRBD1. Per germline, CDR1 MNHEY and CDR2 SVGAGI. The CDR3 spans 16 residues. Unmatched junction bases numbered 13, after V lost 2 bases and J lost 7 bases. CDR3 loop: CASSYVKGGVGFGYTF. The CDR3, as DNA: TGTGCCAGCAGTTACGTAAAAGGGGGCGTAGGGTTTGGCTACACCTTC.

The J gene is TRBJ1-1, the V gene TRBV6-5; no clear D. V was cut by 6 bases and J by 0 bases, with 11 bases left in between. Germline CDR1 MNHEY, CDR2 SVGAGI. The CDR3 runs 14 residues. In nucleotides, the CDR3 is TGTGCCAGCAGAGAGCGAGGGCTGAACACTGAAGCTTTCTTT. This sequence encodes CASRERGLNTEAFF.

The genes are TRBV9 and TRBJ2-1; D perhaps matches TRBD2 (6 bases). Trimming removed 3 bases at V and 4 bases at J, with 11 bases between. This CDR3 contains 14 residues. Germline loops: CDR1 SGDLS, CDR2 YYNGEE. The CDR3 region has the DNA TGTGCCAGCAGCGGTCCCGGGGGTTACAATGAGCAGTTCTTC. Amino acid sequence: CASSGPGGYNEQFF.

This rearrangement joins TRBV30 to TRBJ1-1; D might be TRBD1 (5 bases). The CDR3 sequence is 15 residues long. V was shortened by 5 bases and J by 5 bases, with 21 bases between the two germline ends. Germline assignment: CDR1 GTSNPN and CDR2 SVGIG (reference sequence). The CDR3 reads CAWGPGGSGRTEAFF. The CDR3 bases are TGTGCCTGGGGACCGGGGGGGTCTGGGAGAACTGAAGCTTTCTTT.

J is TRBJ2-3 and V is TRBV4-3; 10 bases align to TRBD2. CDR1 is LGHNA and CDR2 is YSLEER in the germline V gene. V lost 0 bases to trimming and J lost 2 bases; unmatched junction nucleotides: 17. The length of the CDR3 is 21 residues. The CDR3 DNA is TGCGCCAGCAGCCAAGAGATAAGAATAGCGGGGGGCCCTGGGACCACAGATACGCAGTATTTT. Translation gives CASSQEIRIAGGPGTTDTQYF.

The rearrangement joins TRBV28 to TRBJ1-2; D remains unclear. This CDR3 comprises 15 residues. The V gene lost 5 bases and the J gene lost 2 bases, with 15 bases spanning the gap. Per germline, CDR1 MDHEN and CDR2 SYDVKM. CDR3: CASSPRWQTNYGYTF. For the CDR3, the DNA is TGTGCCAGCAGTCCGCGTTGGCAGACAAACTATGGCTACACCTTC.

This chain's CDR3 is CASSLRLAGATGELFF. CDR3 nucleotides: TGTGCCAGCAGCCTCCGACTAGCGGGTGCCACCGGGGAGCTGTTTTTT. The J gene is TRBJ2-2, the V gene TRBV11-2, with TRBD2 identical over 10 bases. The CDR3 runs to 16 residues. V shed 5 bases, J shed 4 bases, and the junction held 7 bases outside the gene matches. Germline V gene lookup returns CDR1 SGHAT and CDR2 FQNNGV.

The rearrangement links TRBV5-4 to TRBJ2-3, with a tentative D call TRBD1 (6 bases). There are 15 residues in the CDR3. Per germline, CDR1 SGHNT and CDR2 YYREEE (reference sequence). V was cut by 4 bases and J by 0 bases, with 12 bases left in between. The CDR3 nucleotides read TGTGCCAGCAGCCTCAGACAGGTTAGCACAGATACGCAGTATTTT. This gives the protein CASSLRQVSTDTQYF.

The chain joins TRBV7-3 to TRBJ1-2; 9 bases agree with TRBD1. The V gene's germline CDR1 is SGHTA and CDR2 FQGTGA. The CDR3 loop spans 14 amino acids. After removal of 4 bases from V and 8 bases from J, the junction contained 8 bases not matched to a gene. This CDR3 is CASSSTGGEGGYTF. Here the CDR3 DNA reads TGTGCCAGCAGCTCGACAGGGGGAGAAGGAGGCTACACCTTC. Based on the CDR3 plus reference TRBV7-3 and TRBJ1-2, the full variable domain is GAGVSQTPSNKVTEKGKYVELRCDPISGHTALYWYRQSLGQGPEFLIYFQGTGAADDSGLPNDRFFAVRPEGSVSTLKIQRTERGDSAVYLCASSSTGGEGGYTFGSGTRLTVV.

CDR3 region: CASSLRLGDNSPLHF. CDR3 coding DNA: TGTGCCAGCAGTTTAAGATTGGGCGATAATTCACCCCTCCACTTT. The V and J genes are TRBV28 and TRBJ1-6; D not certain. V was clipped by 2 bases and J by 5 bases, with 10 bases between them. The CDR3 contains 15 residues. The germline V gene encodes CDR1 MDHEN and CDR2 SYDVKM.

The CDR3 DNA reads TGTGCCAGCGGCCGACTAGCGGCCGAAGAGACCCAGTACTTC. Amino acids: CASGRLAAEETQYF. The V gene is TRBV5-5, the J gene TRBJ2-5; 9 bases map to TRBD2. Trimming took 7 bases from V and 3 from J; bases not matched to a gene: 7. CDR1 is SGHKS, CDR2 YYEKEE, per germline (reference sequence). The CDR3 loop spans 14 amino acids.

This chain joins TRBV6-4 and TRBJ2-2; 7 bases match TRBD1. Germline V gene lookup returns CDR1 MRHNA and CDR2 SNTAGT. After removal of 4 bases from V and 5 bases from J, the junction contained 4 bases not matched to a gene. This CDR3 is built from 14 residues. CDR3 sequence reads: CASSVETGTGELFF. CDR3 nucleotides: TGTGCCAGCAGTGTCGAGACAGGGACCGGGGAGCTGTTTTTT.

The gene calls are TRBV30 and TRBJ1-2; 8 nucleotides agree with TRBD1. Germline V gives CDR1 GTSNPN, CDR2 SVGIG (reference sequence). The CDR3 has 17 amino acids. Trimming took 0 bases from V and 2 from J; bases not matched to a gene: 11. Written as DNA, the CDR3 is TGTGCCTGGAGTGTACCCCGGACAGGGTTAAAGAACTATGGCTACACCTTC. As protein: CAWSVPRTGLKNYGYTF.

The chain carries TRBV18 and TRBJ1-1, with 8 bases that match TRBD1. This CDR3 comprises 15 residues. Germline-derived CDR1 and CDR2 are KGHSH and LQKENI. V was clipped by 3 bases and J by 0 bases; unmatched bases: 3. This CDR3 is CASSPGQVMNTEAFF. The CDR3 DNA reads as TGTGCCAGCTCACCGGGACAGGTGATGAACACTGAAGCTTTCTTT.

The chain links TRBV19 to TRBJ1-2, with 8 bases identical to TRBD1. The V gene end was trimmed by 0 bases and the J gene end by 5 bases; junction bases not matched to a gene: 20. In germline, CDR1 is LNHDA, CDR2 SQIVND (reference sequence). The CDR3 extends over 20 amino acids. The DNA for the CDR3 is TGTGCCAGTAGTATAGATCTCATTCAGGGGGCGCGGGGAGGTAGGTATGGCTACACCTTC. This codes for CASSIDLIQGARGGRYGYTF.

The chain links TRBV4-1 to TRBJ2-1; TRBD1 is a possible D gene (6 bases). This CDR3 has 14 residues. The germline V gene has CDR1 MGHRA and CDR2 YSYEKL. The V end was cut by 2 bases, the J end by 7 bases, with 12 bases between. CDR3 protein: CASSQLQQGNEQFF. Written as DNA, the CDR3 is TGCGCCAGCAGCCAACTTCAACAGGGAAATGAGCAGTTCTTC.

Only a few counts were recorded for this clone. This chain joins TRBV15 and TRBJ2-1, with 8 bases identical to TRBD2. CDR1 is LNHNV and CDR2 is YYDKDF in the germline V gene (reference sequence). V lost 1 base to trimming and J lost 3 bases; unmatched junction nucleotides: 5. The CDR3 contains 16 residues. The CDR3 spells CATSRGASGFYNEQFF. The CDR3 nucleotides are TGTGCCACCAGCAGAGGGGCTAGCGGGTTCTACAATGAGCAGTTCTTC.

The CDR3 here is CASSPDKRGDGYTF. The CDR3 DNA sequence: TGTGCCAGCAGTCCTGACAAGCGCGGGGATGGCTACACCTTC. V gene TRBV2 combines with J gene TRBJ1-2; D unresolved. Germline loops: CDR1 SNHLY, CDR2 FYNNEI. This CDR3 spans 14 amino acids. The V end was cut by 5 bases, the J end by 6 bases, with 16 bases between. The entire variable domain, with the rest obtained from reference TRBV2 and TRBJ1-2, is as follows: EPEVTQTPSHQVTQMGQEVILRCVPISNHLYFYWYRQILGQKVEFLVSFYNNEISEKSEIFDDQFSVERPDGSNFTLKIRSTKLEDSAMYFCASSPDKRGDGYTFGSGTRLTVV.

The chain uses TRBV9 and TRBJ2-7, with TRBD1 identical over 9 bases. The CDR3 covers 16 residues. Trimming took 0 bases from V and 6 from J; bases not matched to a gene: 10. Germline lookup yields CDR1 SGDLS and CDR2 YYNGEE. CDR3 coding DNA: TGTGCCAGCAGCGTAGATCCCAGGGGGACAGGGAGCGAGCAGTACTTC. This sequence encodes CASSVDPRGTGSEQYF.

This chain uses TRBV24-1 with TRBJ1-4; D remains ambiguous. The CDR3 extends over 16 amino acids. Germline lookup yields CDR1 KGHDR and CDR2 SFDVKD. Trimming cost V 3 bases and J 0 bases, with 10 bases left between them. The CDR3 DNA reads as TGTGCCACCAGTGATAGCTCAGCGACAACTAATGAAAAACTGTTTTTT. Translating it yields CATSDSSATTNEKLFF.

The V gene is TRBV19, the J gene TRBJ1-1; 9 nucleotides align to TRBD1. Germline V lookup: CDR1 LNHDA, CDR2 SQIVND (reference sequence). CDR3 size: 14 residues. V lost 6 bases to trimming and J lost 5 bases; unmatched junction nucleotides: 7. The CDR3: CASRTDRGRTEAFF. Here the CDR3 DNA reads TGTGCCAGTAGGACGGACAGGGGTCGGACTGAAGCTTTCTTT. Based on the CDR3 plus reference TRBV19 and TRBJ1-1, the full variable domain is DGGITQSPKYLFRKEGQNVTLSCEQNLNHDAMYWYRQDPGQGLRLIYYSQIVNDFQKGDIAEGYSVSREKKESFPLTVTSAQKNPTAFYLCASRTDRGRTEAFFGQGTRLTVV.

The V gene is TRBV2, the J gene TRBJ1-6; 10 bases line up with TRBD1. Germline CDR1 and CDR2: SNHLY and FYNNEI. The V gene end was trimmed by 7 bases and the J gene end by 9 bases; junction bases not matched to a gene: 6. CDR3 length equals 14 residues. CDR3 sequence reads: CASTDRGQSSPLHF. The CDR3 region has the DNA TGTGCCAGCACCGACAGGGGGCAGAGTTCACCCCTCCACTTT. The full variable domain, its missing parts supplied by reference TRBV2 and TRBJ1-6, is EPEVTQTPSHQVTQMGQEVILRCVPISNHLYFYWYRQILGQKVEFLVSFYNNEISEKSEIFDDQFSVERPDGSNFTLKIRSTKLEDSAMYFCASTDRGQSSPLHFGNGTRLTVT.